Below are 32 T cell receptor beta chains sequenced from a single sample in a study of cytomegalovirus exposure and HLA in healthy donors. The PCR made use of 60 Vbeta and 13 Jbeta primers. Data came from immunoSEQ multiplex PCR; TCRdb stores just in-frame clones and leaves some out. Of 140,000 to 150,000 clones listed, 80% to 85% are singletons. Sequencing input: PBMCs. These receptors were taken from a boy aged 2 to 9 in good health and CMV-seronegative.

The chain has TRBV7-9 and TRBJ2-3, with D possibly TRBD1 on 5 matching bases. The CDR3 runs to 16 residues. Germline V lookup: CDR1 SEHNR, CDR2 FQNEAQ (reference sequence). V lost 2 bases to trimming and J lost 0 bases, with 12 bases between them. The CDR3 bases are TGTGCCAGCAGCTTAACAGGAGCCTCCAGCACAGATACGCAGTATTTT. Translation: CASSLTGASSTDTQYF.

A single count supports this clone. The V call is TRBV7-9, the J call TRBJ2-3, with 8 bases identical to TRBD1. The CDR3 spans 15 residues. Unmatched junction bases numbered 8, after V lost 8 bases and J lost 1 base. The germline V gene encodes CDR1 SEHNR and CDR2 FQNEAQ (reference sequence). CDR3 region: CASGGPGQGTDTQYF. The DNA of the CDR3 is TGTGCCAGCGGAGGCCCGGGACAGGGCACAGATACGCAGTATTTT.

The V and J genes are TRBV2 and TRBJ2-1, with TRBD2 as a possible D gene (7 bases). Germline V gives CDR1 SNHLY, CDR2 FYNNEI. Trimming left V 2 bases short and J 4 bases short, with 12 bases between. The CDR3 length is 15 residues. CDR3 DNA: TGTGCCAGCAGTGAAAACGCGGGGGCGTACAATGAGCAGTTCTTC. It translates to CASSENAGAYNEQFF.

The chain recombines TRBV6-5 with TRBJ1-2, with a weak D call TRBD1 (5 bases). The germline V gene encodes CDR1 MNHEY and CDR2 SVGAGI. V lost 6 bases to trimming and J lost 4 bases, with 12 bases between them. The CDR3 sequence is 13 residues long. The DNA of the CDR3 is TGTGCCAGCAGACGCTCAGGGTTCTATGGCTACACCTTC. Its translation is CASRRSGFYGYTF.

This clone was detected a few times. This chain connects TRBV6-5 to TRBJ2-1; 9 bases are a match to TRBD2. V was clipped by 5 bases and J by 6 bases; unmatched bases: 5. The CDR3 covers 14 residues. Per germline, CDR1 MNHEY and CDR2 SVGAGI. CDR3 nucleotides: TGTGCCAGCAGTACCGGGACTAGCTCCAATGAGCAGTTCTTC. Amino acid sequence: CASSTGTSSNEQFF.

This chain uses TRBV4-1 with TRBJ1-5; 7 bases line up with TRBD1. This CDR3 is built from 15 residues. The trim removed 4 bases at V and 5 bases at J, leaving 8 bases unmatched. CDR1 is MGHRA and CDR2 is YSYEKL in the germline V gene. The CDR3: CASSRIRDSHQPQHF. CDR3 DNA sequence: TGCGCCAGCAGCCGAATCCGGGACAGCCATCAGCCCCAGCATTTT.

The V gene is TRBV19, the J gene TRBJ1-5; unclear D gene. The V and J ends lost 1 base and 5 bases respectively, with 6 bases between them. The germline CDR1 and CDR2 sequences are LNHDA and SQIVND (reference sequence). This CDR3 is 13 amino acids long. In nucleotides, the CDR3 is TGTGCCAGTAGTATAGGTCTCCATCAGCCCCAGCATTTT. Translating gives CASSIGLHQPQHF.

The chain combines TRBV9 with TRBJ1-1; possibly TRBD1 for D (6 bases). CDR3 size: 17 residues. Between the trimmed V and J ends, which lost 0 bases and 5 bases, there was a span of 20 bases. The germline CDR1 and CDR2 sequences are SGDLS and YYNGEE. The CDR3 DNA sequence: TGTGCCAGCAGCGTAGCTGAGAGGACAGTCATTAGTACTGAAGCTTTCTTT. This gives the protein CASSVAERTVISTEAFF.

The chain is built from TRBV7-2 and TRBJ1-5; TRBD1 matches 9 bases. J was trimmed by 4 bases and V by 4 bases; bases with no gene match: 5. CDR3 size: 15 residues. Germline lookup yields CDR1 SGHTA and CDR2 FQGNSA. CDR3 sequence: CASSSLGTGNQPQHF. In nucleotides, the CDR3 is TGTGCCAGCAGCTCCCTTGGGACAGGGAATCAGCCCCAGCATTTT.

This clone was observed a single time. Written as DNA, the CDR3 is TGTGCCGGACAGGGTGGATATGGCTACACCTTC. This gives the protein CAGQGGYGYTF. The V gene is TRBV28, the J gene TRBJ1-2, with 8 bases that match TRBD1. The germline gives CDR1 MDHEN, CDR2 SYDVKM. The CDR3 has 11 residues. Trimming cost V 11 bases and J 5 bases; bases outside gene matches: 4.

The chain combines TRBV5-1 with TRBJ2-4, with D possibly being TRBD1 (5 bases). The CDR3 covers 14 residues. V lost 2 bases and J lost 4, with 10 bases in between. The V gene's germline CDR1 is SGHRS and CDR2 YFSETQ. The CDR3 region is CASSFDSLKNIQYF. CDR3 nucleotides: TGCGCCAGCAGCTTCGACAGCCTTAAAAACATTCAGTACTTC.

J is TRBJ1-6 and V is TRBV9; 7 nucleotides agree with TRBD1. CDR3 size: 14 residues. Trimming took 0 bases from V and 8 from J; bases not matched to a gene: 2. Per germline, CDR1 SGDLS and CDR2 YYNGEE. Here the CDR3 reads CASSVGTGYSPLHF. The DNA of the CDR3 is TGTGCCAGCAGCGTAGGGACAGGTTATTCACCCCTCCACTTT.

The rearrangement links TRBV5-4 to TRBJ1-4; TRBD1 agrees at 9 bases. With 0 bases clipped from V and 5 bases from J, the junction kept 2 bases outside the gene matches. This CDR3 is built from 15 residues. Germline values: CDR1 SGHNT, CDR2 YYREEE (reference sequence). The CDR3 bases are TGTGCCAGCAGCTTGGGTGGGACAGGGAATGAAAAACTGTTTTTT. Translating it yields CASSLGGTGNEKLFF.

This CDR3 reads CASSELAGELTGELFF. In DNA form, the CDR3 reads TGTGCCAGCAGTGAACTAGCGGGAGAGTTGACCGGGGAGCTGTTTTTT. V is TRBV2 and J is TRBJ2-2, with TRBD2 identical over 10 bases. From germline, CDR1 is SNHLY and CDR2 FYNNEI. Trimming cost V 2 bases and J 5 bases; bases outside gene matches: 5. The CDR3 spans 16 residues.

This clone appeared once. The chain is built from TRBV4-3 and TRBJ2-7, with D uncertain. Trimming removed 0 bases from V and 3 bases from J, with 12 bases in between. The CDR3 length is 15 residues. Germline CDR1 reads LGHNA; CDR2 reads YSLEER. The CDR3 DNA sequence: TGCGCCAGCAGCCAAGAGAGGCCGGCTCGCTACGAGCAGTACTTC. Protein product: CASSQERPARYEQYF.

The chain joins TRBV5-1 to TRBJ2-7; perhaps TRBD2 as D (5 bases). V was cut by 0 bases and J by 0 bases, with 13 bases left in between. CDR1 SGHRS and CDR2 YFSETQ come from the germline V gene. The CDR3 spans 16 residues. CDR3 sequence reads: CASSLGSGRISYEQYF. The CDR3 DNA reads as TGCGCCAGCAGCTTGGGGTCGGGGAGAATCTCCTACGAGCAGTACTTC.

The chain joins TRBV6-1 to TRBJ2-7; D perhaps matches TRBD1 (5 bases). CDR1 MNHNS and CDR2 SASEGT come from the germline V gene. V lost 6 bases, J lost 3 bases, and 12 bases lay in between. The CDR3 covers 13 residues. This CDR3 reads CASRDTGNYEQYF. The CDR3 DNA is TGTGCCAGCAGGGATACAGGTAACTACGAGCAGTACTTC.

V gene TRBV7-9 combines with J gene TRBJ2-5; possibly TRBD2 for D (6 bases). The end of the DNA is better explained by TRBJ2-7, so the J call may be wrong. Germline CDR1 reads SEHNR; CDR2 reads FQNEAQ (reference sequence). The CDR3 contains 13 residues. In nucleotides, the CDR3 is TGTGCCAGCAGCTTACTAACGGGGGTCGAGCAGTACTTC. Translated, it gives CASSLLTGVEQYF.

This clone appeared a single time. The rearrangement links TRBV28 to TRBJ2-1; the match to TRBD1 covers 9 bases. There are 11 residues in the CDR3. V lost 5 bases, J lost 10 bases, and 0 bases stayed unmatched. Germline loops: CDR1 MDHEN, CDR2 SYDVKM. This CDR3 is CASSDRGEQFF. CDR3 nucleotide sequence: TGTGCCAGCAGTGACAGGGGGGAGCAGTTCTTC.

The rearrangement uses TRBV6-5 and TRBJ2-1, with TRBD1 identical over 8 bases. J gave up 2 bases and V 4 bases, and 7 bases lay outside the gene matches. Germline CDR1 is MNHEY and CDR2 is SVGAGI. The CDR3 covers 16 residues. The CDR3 region has the DNA TGTGCCAGCAGTTCCCCCGGACAGGGCGCCTACAATGAGCAGTTCTTC. Amino acid sequence: CASSSPGQGAYNEQFF.

The genes are TRBV9 and TRBJ2-5; 14 bases map to TRBD2. J lost 5 bases, V lost 3 bases, and 3 bases had no gene match. This CDR3 has 15 residues. Germline V gives CDR1 SGDLS, CDR2 YYNGEE. CDR3 protein: CASSAGLAGGETQYF. CDR3 coding DNA: TGTGCCAGCAGCGCAGGACTAGCGGGAGGCGAGACCCAGTACTTC.

This chain links TRBV11-2 with TRBJ1-2; D remains ambiguous. CDR1 and CDR2 (germline): SGHAT, FQNNGV. V was shortened by 1 base and J by 7 bases, with 10 bases between the two germline ends. CDR3 length equals 13 residues. In DNA form, the CDR3 reads TGTGCCAGCAGCTTAGTTGGAGGGTTTGGCTACACCTTC. This translates into CASSLVGGFGYTF.

V and J are TRBV7-9 and TRBJ2-2; TRBD1 matches at 9 bases. V lost 5 bases and J lost 6; bases outside the gene matches: 19. Germline V gene lookup returns CDR1 SEHNR and CDR2 FQNEAQ (reference sequence). CDR3 length: 19 residues. CDR3 region: CASSHSSGTGLGFAGELFF. CDR3 in DNA: TGTGCCAGCAGCCACAGTTCCGGGACAGGGTTAGGTTTTGCCGGGGAGCTGTTTTTT.

CDR3 loop: CASSGGEYPGETQYF. CDR3 DNA sequence: TGTGCCAGCAGTGGGGGGGAGTACCCCGGGGAGACCCAGTACTTC. V usage is TRBV9 and J usage is TRBJ2-5; 7 bases align to TRBD2. CDR1 SGDLS and CDR2 YYNGEE come from the germline V gene. This CDR3 has 15 amino acids. The trim removed 5 bases at V and 5 bases at J, leaving 12 bases unmatched.

The V call is TRBV28, the J call TRBJ2-1, with 10 bases fitting TRBD2. CDR1 and CDR2 from the germline V gene are MDHEN and SYDVKM. V lost 8 bases and J lost 7; bases outside the gene matches: 11. The CDR3 is made up of 15 amino acids. CDR3 amino acids: CASPPSGRNFNEQFF. The CDR3 DNA follows: TGTGCCAGCCCACCTAGCGGGAGAAACTTTAATGAGCAGTTCTTC.

V and J are TRBV19 and TRBJ2-2; the match to TRBD2 covers 11 bases. The trim removed 7 bases at V and 7 bases at J, leaving 14 bases unmatched. The germline gives CDR1 LNHDA, CDR2 SQIVND (reference sequence). This CDR3 comprises 17 residues. CDR3 sequence (DNA): TGTGCCAGTACCAATGCTATAGCGGGGGGGCCGGGCGGGGAGCTGTTTTTT. Translation: CASTNAIAGGPGGELFF.

The V and J genes are TRBV5-1 and TRBJ2-7; 11 nucleotides match TRBD2. J was trimmed by 2 bases and V by 1 base; bases with no gene match: 2. The CDR3 is 15 residues long. Germline values: CDR1 SGHRS, CDR2 YFSETQ. In DNA, the CDR3 is TGCGCCAGCAGCTTGCCTAGCGGGAGGACCTACGAGCAGTACTTC. Its protein product is CASSLPSGRTYEQYF.

This rearrangement joins TRBV7-9 to TRBJ1-5; unclear D gene. Germline CDR1 SEHNR, CDR2 FQNEAQ (reference sequence). The ends were cut back, 3 bases at V and 0 bases at J, with 12 bases in the middle. CDR3 length: 16 residues. CDR3 nucleotide sequence: TGTGCCAGCAGCTTCATTGGGCACGGTAGCAATCAGCCCCAGCATTTT. Translated: CASSFIGHGSNQPQHF.

The chain employs TRBV7-2 and TRBJ2-1; 8 bases map to TRBD2. Trimming took 1 base from V and 4 from J; bases not matched to a gene: 3. This CDR3 region has 15 residues. Germline V lookup: CDR1 SGHTA, CDR2 FQGNSA. The CDR3 DNA is TGTGCCAGCAGCTTAGAGCCTAGCGGGTACAATGAGCAGTTCTTC. Amino acid sequence: CASSLEPSGYNEQFF.

The chain joins TRBV5-5 to TRBJ2-7; no definite D call. This CDR3 region has 15 residues. V was pared by 1 base and J by 1 base, with 12 bases between. Germline CDR1 SGHKS, CDR2 YYEKEE (reference sequence). CDR3 bases: TGTGCCAGCAGCTTGCAGTGGCAACCGTCCTACGAGCAGTACTTC. The encoded protein is CASSLQWQPSYEQYF. Full variable domain (missing parts from reference TRBV5-5 and TRBJ2-7): DAGVTQSPTHLIKTRGQQVTLRCSPISGHKSVSWYQQVLGQGPQFIFQYYEKEERGRGNFPDRFSARQFPNYSSELNVNALLLGDSALYLCASSLQWQPSYEQYFGPGTRLTVT.

V is TRBV7-6 and J is TRBJ1-1; the D gene is possibly TRBD1 (5 bases). The germline V gene encodes CDR1 SGHVS and CDR2 FNYEAQ. This CDR3 spans 14 amino acids. V was shortened by 3 bases and J by 4 bases, with 12 bases between the two germline ends. The DNA for the CDR3 is TGTGCCAGCAGCTTTTCAGCCAGGGCCACTGAAGCTTTCTTT. As protein: CASSFSARATEAFF.

V and J are TRBV6-5 and TRBJ2-6; a weak D match, TRBD1 (6 bases). The CDR3 has 15 residues. The V and J ends lost 2 bases and 3 bases respectively, with 8 bases between them. Germline lookup yields CDR1 MNHEY and CDR2 SVGAGI. The CDR3 sequence is CASSYQTGGANVLTF. The CDR3 DNA is TGTGCCAGCAGTTACCAGACAGGTGGGGCCAACGTCCTGACTTTC.